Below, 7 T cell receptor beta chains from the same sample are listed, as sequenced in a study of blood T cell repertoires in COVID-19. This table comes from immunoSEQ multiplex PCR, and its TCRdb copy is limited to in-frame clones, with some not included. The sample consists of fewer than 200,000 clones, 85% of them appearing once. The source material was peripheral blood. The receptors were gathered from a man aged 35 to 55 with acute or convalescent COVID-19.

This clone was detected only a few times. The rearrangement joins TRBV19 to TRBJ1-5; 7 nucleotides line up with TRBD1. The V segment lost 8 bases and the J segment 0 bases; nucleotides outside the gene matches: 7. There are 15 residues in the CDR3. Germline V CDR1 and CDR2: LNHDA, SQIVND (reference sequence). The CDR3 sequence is CASAEGASSNQPQHF. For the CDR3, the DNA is TGTGCCAGTGCCGAGGGGGCAAGTAGCAATCAGCCCCAGCATTTT.

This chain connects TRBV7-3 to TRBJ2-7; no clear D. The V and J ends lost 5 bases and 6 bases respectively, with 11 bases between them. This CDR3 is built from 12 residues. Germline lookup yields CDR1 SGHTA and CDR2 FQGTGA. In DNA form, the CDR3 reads TGTGCCAGCAGCCTACCTCCCTCCGAGCAGTACTTC. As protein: CASSLPPSEQYF.

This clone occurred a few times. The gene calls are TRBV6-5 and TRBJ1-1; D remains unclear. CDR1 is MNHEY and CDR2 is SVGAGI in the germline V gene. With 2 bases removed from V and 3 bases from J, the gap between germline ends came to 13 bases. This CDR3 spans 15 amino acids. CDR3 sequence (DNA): TGTGCCAGCAGTTACGGGCACACGATACACACTGAAGCTTTCTTT. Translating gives CASSYGHTIHTEAFF.

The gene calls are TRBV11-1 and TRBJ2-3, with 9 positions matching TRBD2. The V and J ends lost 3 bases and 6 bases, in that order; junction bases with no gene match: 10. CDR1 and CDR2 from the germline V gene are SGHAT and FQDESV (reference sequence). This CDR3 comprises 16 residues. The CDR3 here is CASSFYASGAGDTQYF. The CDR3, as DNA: TGTGCCAGCAGCTTCTATGCTAGCGGGGCCGGGGATACGCAGTATTTT.

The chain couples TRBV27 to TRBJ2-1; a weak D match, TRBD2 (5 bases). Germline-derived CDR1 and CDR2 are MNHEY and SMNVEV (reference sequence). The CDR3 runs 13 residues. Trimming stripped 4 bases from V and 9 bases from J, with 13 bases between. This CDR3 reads CASSSLGRSEQFF. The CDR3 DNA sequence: TGTGCCAGCAGTTCATTAGGGAGAAGTGAGCAGTTCTTC.

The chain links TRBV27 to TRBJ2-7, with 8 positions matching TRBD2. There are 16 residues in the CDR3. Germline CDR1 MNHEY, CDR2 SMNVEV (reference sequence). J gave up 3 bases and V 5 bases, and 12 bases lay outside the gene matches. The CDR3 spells CASSPLSAGGFYEQYF. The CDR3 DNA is TGTGCCAGCAGTCCTCTTAGCGCGGGGGGCTTCTACGAGCAGTACTTC.

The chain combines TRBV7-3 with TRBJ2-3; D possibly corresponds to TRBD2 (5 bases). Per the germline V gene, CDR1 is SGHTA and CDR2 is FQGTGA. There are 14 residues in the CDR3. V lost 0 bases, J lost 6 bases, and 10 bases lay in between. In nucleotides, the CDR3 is TGTGCCAGCAGCTTAACGCGAGGGTCCGATACGCAGTATTTT. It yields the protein CASSLTRGSDTQYF.